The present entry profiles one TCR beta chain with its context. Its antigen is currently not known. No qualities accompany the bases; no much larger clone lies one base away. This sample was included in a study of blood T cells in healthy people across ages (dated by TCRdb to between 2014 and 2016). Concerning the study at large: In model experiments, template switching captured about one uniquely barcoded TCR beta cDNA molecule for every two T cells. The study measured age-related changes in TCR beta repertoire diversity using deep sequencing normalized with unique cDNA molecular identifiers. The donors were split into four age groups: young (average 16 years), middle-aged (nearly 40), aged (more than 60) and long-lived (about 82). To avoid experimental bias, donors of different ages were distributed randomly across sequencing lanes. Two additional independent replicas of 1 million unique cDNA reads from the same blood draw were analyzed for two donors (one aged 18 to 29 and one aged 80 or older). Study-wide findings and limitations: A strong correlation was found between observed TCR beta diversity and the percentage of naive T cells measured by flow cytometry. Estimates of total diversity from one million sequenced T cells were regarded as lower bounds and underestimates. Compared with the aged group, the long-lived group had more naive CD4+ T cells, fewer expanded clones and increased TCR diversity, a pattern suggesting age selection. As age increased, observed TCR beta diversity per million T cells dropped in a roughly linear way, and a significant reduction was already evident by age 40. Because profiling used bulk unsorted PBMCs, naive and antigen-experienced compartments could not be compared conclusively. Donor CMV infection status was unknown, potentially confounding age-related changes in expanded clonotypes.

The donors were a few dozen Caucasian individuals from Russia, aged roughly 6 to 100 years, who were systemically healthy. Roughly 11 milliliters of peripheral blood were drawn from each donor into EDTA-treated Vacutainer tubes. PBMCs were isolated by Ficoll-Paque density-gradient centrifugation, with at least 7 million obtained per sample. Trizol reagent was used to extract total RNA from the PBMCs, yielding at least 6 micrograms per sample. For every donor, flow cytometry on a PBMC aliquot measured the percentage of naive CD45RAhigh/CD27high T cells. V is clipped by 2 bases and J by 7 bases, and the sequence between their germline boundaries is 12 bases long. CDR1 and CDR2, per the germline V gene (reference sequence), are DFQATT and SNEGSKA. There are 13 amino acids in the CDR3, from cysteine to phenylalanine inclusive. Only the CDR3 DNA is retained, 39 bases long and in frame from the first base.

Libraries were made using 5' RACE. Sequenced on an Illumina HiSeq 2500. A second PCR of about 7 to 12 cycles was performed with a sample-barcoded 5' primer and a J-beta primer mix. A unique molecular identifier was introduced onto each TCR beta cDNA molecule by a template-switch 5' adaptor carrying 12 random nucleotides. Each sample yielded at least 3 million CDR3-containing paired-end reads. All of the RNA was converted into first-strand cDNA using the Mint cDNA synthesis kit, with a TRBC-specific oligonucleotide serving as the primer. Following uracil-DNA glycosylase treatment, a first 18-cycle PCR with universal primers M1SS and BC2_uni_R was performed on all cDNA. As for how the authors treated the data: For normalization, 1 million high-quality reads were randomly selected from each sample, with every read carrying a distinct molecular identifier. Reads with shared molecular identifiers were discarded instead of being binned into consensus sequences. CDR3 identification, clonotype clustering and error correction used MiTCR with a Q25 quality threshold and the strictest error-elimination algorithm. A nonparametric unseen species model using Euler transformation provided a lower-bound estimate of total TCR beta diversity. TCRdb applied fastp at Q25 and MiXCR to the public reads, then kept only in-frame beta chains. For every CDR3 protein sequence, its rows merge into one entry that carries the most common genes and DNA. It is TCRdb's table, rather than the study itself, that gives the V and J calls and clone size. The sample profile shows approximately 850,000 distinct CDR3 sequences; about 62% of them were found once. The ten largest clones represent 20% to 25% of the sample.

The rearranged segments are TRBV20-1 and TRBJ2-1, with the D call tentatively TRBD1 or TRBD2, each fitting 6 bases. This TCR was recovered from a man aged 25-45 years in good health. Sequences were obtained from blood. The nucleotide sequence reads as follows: TGCAGTGCTAGAAAAATAGGGGGGAATGAGCAGTTCTTC. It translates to CSARKIGGNEQFF.